This TCR beta chain was recorded in a study of T cells after posttransplantation cyclophosphamide. Study-level results: Donor CD8+ memory clones often dominated recipient blood repertoires at later times. Blood and skin or GI T cell repertoires showed limited TRB overlap.

This clone was counted between two and nine times. Its antigen remains unknown. Data came from immunoSEQ multiplex PCR; TCRdb stores just in-frame clones and leaves some out. The sample lists 11,000 or so clones; roughly 80% were seen once. Cyclophosphamide on days +3 and +4 followed busulfan-fludarabine conditioning and a marrow graft. The CDR3 spans 15 residues. The sample was PBMCs, taken after allogeneic stem cell transplant with posttransplant cyclophosphamide. This TCR was sampled from a female patient aged 50-65 years who received an allogeneic stem cell transplant from a related donor, was CMV-positive, and had no GVHD. Part of the T cell pool may stem from the graft donor. The chain joins TRBV21-1 to TRBJ2-7; no check of the table's D call, TRBD2, against the DNA was made. TRBV21-1 is classified as a pseudogene. CDR3 residues: CATLPHGAAGHEQYF. The CDR3 coding sequence is TGTGCCACCCTACCCCACGGGGCTGCGGGGCACGAGCAGTACTTC.